This entry lists 11 T cell receptor beta chains sequenced from one sample in a study of T cell changes during pregnancy in multiple sclerosis. TCRdb's copy holds only in-frame clones and misses some; the assay was immunoSEQ multiplex PCR. Seen here are some 30,000 clones, around 90% observed once, and the top ten hold about 8%. The sequencing used CD8+ T cells from peripheral blood mononuclear cells, collected before pregnancy. Every receptor here comes from a female donor with multiple sclerosis, enrolled in a pregnancy study.

V and J are TRBV27 and TRBJ1-5; the D gene is possibly TRBD1 (5 bases). Between the trimmed V and J ends, which lost 6 bases and 5 bases, there was a span of 14 bases. Germline V gives CDR1 MNHEY, CDR2 SMNVEV (reference sequence). The CDR3 is 14 residues long. The CDR3 is CASRGGTGDQPQHF. CDR3 in DNA: TGTGCCAGCAGGGGGGGGACGGGCGATCAGCCCCAGCATTTT.

The chain employs TRBV7-3 and TRBJ2-1, with D possibly matching TRBD1 (5 bases). With 5 bases removed from V and 6 bases from J, the gap between germline ends came to 14 bases. CDR1 is SGHTA and CDR2 is FQGTGA in the germline V gene. The CDR3 length is 14 residues. CDR3 residues: CASSPETGSNEQFF. The CDR3 bases are TGTGCCAGCAGCCCCGAAACAGGTAGCAATGAGCAGTTCTTC.

The rearrangement links TRBV10-3 to TRBJ1-4, with 10 bases matching TRBD1. Per the germline V gene, CDR1 is ENHRY and CDR2 is SYGVKD. The J segment lost 8 bases and the V segment lost 3 bases, leaving 6 bases of the junction unmatched. The CDR3 is made up of 15 amino acids. Here the CDR3 reads CAISDPGTGAEKLFF. CDR3 in DNA: TGTGCCATCAGTGACCCCGGGACAGGGGCCGAAAAACTGTTTTTT.

This chain links TRBV7-3 with TRBJ2-1, with 11 bases identical to TRBD2. The CDR3 runs to 19 residues. With V trimmed by 2 bases and J by 2 bases, 11 bases remained unmatched. From germline, CDR1 is SGHTA and CDR2 FQGTGA. CDR3 sequence reads: CASSLLIAGGPETYNEQFF. CDR3 nucleotide sequence: TGTGCCAGCAGCTTATTAATAGCGGGAGGGCCCGAAACCTACAATGAGCAGTTCTTC.

The V call is TRBV5-1, the J call TRBJ1-1; D not resolved. The CDR3 length is 15 residues. From germline, CDR1 is SGHRS and CDR2 YFSETQ. Trimming took off 0 bases at V and 2 bases at J, with 11 bases between the two ends. This chain's CDR3 is CASSLARGSNTEAFF. The CDR3 DNA sequence: TGCGCCAGCAGCTTGGCCCGGGGAAGTAACACTGAAGCTTTCTTT.

The chain combines TRBV7-9 with TRBJ2-7; tentatively, D is TRBD1 (6 bases). Germline CDR1 reads SEHNR; CDR2 reads FQNEAQ (reference sequence). CDR3 size: 15 residues. V lost 3 bases to trimming and J lost 4 bases, with 16 bases between them. The CDR3 is CASSFSQGFVYEQYF. The DNA of the CDR3 is TGTGCCAGCAGCTTTTCACAGGGTTTTGTGTACGAGCAGTACTTC.

The genes are TRBV7-9 and TRBJ2-7, with 9 bases identical to TRBD1. The CDR3 is made up of 12 amino acids. After removal of 4 bases from V and 11 bases from J, the junction contained 6 bases not matched to a gene. Germline CDR1 reads SEHNR; CDR2 reads FQNEAQ (reference sequence). The CDR3 region has the DNA TGTGCCAGCAGCTCAAGGGACAGGGAGGAGTACTTC. It specifies CASSSRDREEYF.

The chain uses TRBV7-9 and TRBJ1-2; possible D gene TRBD1, 5 bases. The CDR3 consists of 13 residues. Deletions cut 6 bases from V and 8 bases from J, with 16 bases between. The germline V gene has CDR1 SEHNR and CDR2 FQNEAQ (reference sequence). The CDR3, as DNA: TGTGCCAGCAGTCCCGACAGTCAGAACGGCTACACCTTC. It translates to CASSPDSQNGYTF. Drawing the rest from reference TRBV7-9 and TRBJ1-2, the complete variable domain is DTGVSQNPRHKITKRGQNVTFRCDPISEHNRLYWYRQTLGQGPEFLTYFQNEAQLEKSRLLSDRFSAERPKGSFSTLEIQRTEQGDSAMYLCASSPDSQNGYTFGSGTRLTVV.

J is TRBJ1-2 and V is TRBV9, with D maybe TRBD1 (6 bases). Germline CDR1 SGDLS, CDR2 YYNGEE. Trimming took 2 bases from V and 0 from J, leaving 11 bases between them. This CDR3 spans 15 amino acids. Written as DNA, the CDR3 is TGTGCCAGCAGCGTCCGGGACACTCCTAACTATGGCTACACCTTC. Its protein product is CASSVRDTPNYGYTF.

The V call is TRBV7-9, the J call TRBJ2-7; TRBD1 aligns across 8 bases. Germline assignment: CDR1 SEHNR and CDR2 FQNEAQ (reference sequence). V was clipped by 6 bases and J by 5 bases; unmatched bases: 15. The CDR3 spans 16 residues. CDR3 sequence reads: CASSHPGGQGFDEQYF. CDR3 sequence (DNA): TGTGCCAGCAGTCACCCCGGTGGACAGGGCTTCGACGAGCAGTACTTC.

The rearrangement joins TRBV27 to TRBJ2-7; a possible D gene is TRBD1 (5 bases). This CDR3 spans 16 amino acids. The ends were cut back, 1 base at V and 5 bases at J, with 18 bases in the middle. The germline V gene encodes CDR1 MNHEY and CDR2 SMNVEV (reference sequence). In DNA form, the CDR3 reads TGTGCCAGCAGTTTATTAGGTCCAGGGTGGAGCGACGAGCAGTACTTC. The encoded protein is CASSLLGPGWSDEQYF.